The clone carrying this T cell receptor beta chain has ten or more counts. The TCRbeta library incorporated unique molecular identifiers. TCRdb passed the PCR reads through MiXCR, listing each CDR3 protein once. Counted here are around 70,000 distinct CDR3 sequences, approximately 11% occurring once; the ten biggest clones make up approximately 13%. The sample belongs to a study of T-cell reconstitution after alpha-beta-depleted transplantation in children. This clonotype was obtained from a boy aged 5-17 years with acute myeloid leukemia, due to receive a stem cell transplant. Sequencing used PBMCs, obtained before TCRalphabeta/CD19-depleted stem cell transplant.

CDR3 bases: TGTGCCAGCAGCTTAGGGGTGAACACCGGGGAGCTGTTTTTT. Translation gives CASSLGVNTGELFF. The chain is built from TRBV7-9 and TRBJ2-2; no firm D call. The CDR3 totals 14 residues. The germline V gene has CDR1 SEHNR and CDR2 FQNEAQ (reference sequence). V lost 1 base, J lost 1 base, and 4 bases lay in between.